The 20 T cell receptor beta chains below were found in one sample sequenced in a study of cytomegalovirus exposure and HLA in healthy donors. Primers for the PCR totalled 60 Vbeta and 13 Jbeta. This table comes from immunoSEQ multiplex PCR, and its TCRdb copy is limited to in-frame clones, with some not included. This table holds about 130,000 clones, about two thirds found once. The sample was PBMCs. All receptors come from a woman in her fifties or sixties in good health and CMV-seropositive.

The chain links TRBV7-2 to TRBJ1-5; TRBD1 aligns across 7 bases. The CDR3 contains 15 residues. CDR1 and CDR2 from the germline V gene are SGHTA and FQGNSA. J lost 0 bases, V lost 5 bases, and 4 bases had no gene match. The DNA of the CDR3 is TGTGCCAGCAGCCCACAGGGGAATAGCAATCAGCCCCAGCATTTT. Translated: CASSPQGNSNQPQHF. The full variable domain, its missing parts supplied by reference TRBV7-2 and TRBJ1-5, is GAGVSQSPSNKVTEKGKDVELRCDPISGHTALYWYRQSLGQGLEFLIYFQGNSAPDKSGLPSDRFSAERTGGSVSTLTIQRTQQEDSAVYLCASSPQGNSNQPQHFGDGTRLSIL.

CDR3 bases: TGCGCCAGCAGCTTGCAGGGAGGGGACACAGATACGCAGTATTTT. Its translation: CASSLQGGDTDTQYF. V usage is TRBV5-1 and J usage is TRBJ2-3; 7 nucleotides agree with TRBD2. This CDR3 is 15 amino acids long. Germline loops: CDR1 SGHRS, CDR2 YFSETQ. The junction had 4 bases not matched to a gene; V was cut back by 1 base and J by 2 bases.

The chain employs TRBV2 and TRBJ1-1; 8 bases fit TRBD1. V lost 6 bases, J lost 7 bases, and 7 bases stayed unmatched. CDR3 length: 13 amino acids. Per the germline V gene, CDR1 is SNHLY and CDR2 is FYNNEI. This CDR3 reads CASRTDREVEAFF. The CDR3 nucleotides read TGTGCCAGCAGAACGGACAGGGAGGTTGAAGCTTTCTTT. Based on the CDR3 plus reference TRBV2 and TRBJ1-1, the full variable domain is EPEVTQTPSHQVTQMGQEVILRCVPISNHLYFYWYRQILGQKVEFLVSFYNNEISEKSEIFDDQFSVERPDGSNFTLKIRSTKLEDSAMYFCASRTDREVEAFFGQGTRLTVV.

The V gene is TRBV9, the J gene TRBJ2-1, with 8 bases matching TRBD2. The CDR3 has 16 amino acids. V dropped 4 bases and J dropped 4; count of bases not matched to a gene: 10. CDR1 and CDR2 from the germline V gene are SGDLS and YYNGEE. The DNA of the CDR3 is TGTGCCAGCAGCTCATCCACAGCGGGGGTTTACAATGAGCAGTTCTTC. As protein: CASSSSTAGVYNEQFF.

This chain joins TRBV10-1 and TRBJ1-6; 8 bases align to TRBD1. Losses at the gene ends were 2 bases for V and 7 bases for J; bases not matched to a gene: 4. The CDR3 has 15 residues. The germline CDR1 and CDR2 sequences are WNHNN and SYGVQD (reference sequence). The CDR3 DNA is TGCGCCAGCAGTGAGGACAGGGGTGGGAATTCACCCCTCCACTTT. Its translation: CASSEDRGGNSPLHF.

The CDR3 is CASSPGLAGTGELFF. The CDR3 DNA sequence: TGTGCCAGCAGTCCCGGACTAGCGGGCACCGGGGAGCTGTTTTTT. This sequence joins TRBV6-5 and TRBJ2-2, with 11 bases fitting TRBD2. This CDR3 comprises 15 residues. The V gene end was trimmed by 5 bases and the J gene end by 4 bases; junction bases not matched to a gene: 3. CDR1 is MNHEY and CDR2 is SVGAGI in the germline V gene.

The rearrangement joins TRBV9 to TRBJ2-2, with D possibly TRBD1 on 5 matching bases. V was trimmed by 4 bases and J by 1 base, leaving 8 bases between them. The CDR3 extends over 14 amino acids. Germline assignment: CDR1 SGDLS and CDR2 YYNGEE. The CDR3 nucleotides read TGTGCCAGCAGCTTCGGACAGAACACCGGGGAGCTGTTTTTT. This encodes CASSFGQNTGELFF.

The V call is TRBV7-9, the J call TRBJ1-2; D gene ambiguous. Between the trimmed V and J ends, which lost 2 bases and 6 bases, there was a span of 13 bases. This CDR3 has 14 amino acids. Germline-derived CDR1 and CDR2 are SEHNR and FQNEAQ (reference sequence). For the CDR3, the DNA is TGTGCCAGCAGCTTAAACATCGGGAGAGATGGCTACACCTTC. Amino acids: CASSLNIGRDGYTF.

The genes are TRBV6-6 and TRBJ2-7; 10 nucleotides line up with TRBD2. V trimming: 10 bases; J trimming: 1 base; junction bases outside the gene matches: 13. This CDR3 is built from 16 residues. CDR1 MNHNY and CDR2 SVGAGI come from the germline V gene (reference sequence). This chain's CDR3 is CATIPKRGGRSYEQYF. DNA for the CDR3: TGTGCCACCATTCCTAAGCGGGGGGGCCGGTCCTACGAGCAGTACTTC.

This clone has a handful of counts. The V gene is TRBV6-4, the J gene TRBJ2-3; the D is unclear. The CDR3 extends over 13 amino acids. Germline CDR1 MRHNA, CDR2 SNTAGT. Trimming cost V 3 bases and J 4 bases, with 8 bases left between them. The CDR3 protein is CASSDDSSDTQYF. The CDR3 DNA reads TGTGCCAGCAGTGATGACTCCTCAGATACGCAGTATTTT.

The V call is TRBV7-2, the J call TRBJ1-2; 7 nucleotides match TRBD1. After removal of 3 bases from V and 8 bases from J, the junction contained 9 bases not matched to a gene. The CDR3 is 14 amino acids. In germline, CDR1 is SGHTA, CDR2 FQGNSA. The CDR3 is CASSFDPTGRGYTF. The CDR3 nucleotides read TGTGCCAGCAGCTTCGATCCGACAGGGAGAGGCTACACCTTC.

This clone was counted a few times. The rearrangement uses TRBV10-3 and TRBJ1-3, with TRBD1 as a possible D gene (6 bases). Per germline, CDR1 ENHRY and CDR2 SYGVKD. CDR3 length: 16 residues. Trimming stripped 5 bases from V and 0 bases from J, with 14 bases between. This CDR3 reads CAISPGASLSGNTIYF. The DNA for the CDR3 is TGTGCCATCAGTCCAGGGGCTTCTCTCTCTGGAAACACCATATATTTT.

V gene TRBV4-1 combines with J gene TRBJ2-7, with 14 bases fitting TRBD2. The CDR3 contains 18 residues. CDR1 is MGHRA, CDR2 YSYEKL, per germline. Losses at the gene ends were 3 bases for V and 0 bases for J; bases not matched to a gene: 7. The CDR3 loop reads CASSQGTSGGRSSYEQYF. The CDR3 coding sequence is TGCGCCAGCAGCCAGGGGACTAGCGGGGGCCGGAGCTCCTACGAGCAGTACTTC.

The CDR3 here is CASSSDMNTEAFF. CDR3 DNA: TGCGCCAGCAGTTCGGACATGAACACTGAAGCTTTCTTT. The V gene is TRBV5-1, the J gene TRBJ1-1, with D possibly being TRBD1 (5 bases). This CDR3 has 13 amino acids. Germline CDR1 and CDR2: SGHRS and YFSETQ. V shed 5 bases and J shed 0 bases, with 8 bases lying between them.

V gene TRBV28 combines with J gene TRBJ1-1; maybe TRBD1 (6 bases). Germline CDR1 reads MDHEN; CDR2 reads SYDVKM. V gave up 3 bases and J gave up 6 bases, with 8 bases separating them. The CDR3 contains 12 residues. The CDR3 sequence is CASSFRGAEAFF. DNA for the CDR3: TGTGCCAGCAGTTTCAGGGGAGCTGAAGCTTTCTTT.

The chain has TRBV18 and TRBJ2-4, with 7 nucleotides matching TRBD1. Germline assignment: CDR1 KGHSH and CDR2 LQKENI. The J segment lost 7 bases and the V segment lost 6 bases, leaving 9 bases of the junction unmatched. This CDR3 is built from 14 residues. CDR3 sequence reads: CASSFGVGQNIQYF. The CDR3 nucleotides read TGTGCCAGCTCGTTCGGGGTGGGACAGAACATTCAGTACTTC.

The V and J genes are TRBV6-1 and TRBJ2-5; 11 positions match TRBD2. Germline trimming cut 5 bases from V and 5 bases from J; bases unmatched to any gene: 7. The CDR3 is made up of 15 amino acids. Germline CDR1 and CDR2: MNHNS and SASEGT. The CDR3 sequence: CASSTLAGGRETQYF. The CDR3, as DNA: TGTGCCAGCAGTACTTTAGCGGGGGGGAGGGAGACCCAGTACTTC.

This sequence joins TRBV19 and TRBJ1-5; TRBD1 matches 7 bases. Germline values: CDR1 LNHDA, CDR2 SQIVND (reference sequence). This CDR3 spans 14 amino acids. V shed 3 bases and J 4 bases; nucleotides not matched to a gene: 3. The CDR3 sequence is CASSMRDSNQPQHF. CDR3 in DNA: TGTGCCAGTAGTATGAGGGACAGTAATCAGCCCCAGCATTTT.

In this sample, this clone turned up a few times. CDR3 DNA: TGTGCCAGCAGTGACGAATCGCGGGGGGGCGTCACAGATACGCAGTATTTT. Translating gives CASSDESRGGVTDTQYF. This chain joins TRBV6-4 and TRBJ2-3, with TRBD2 matching over 9 bases. The V gene's germline CDR1 is MRHNA and CDR2 SNTAGT. CDR3 length: 17 amino acids. Trimming took 2 bases from V and 2 from J; bases not matched to a gene: 8.

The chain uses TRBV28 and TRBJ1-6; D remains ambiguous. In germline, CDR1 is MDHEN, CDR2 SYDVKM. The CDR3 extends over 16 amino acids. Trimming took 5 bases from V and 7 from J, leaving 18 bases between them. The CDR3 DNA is TGTGCCAGCAGTCCCGGACTTCTATCGGGAAATTCACCCCTCCACTTT. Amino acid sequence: CASSPGLLSGNSPLHF.